This T cell receptor (beta chain) stems from a study of T cells in Graves' hyperthyroidism and ophthalmopathy. RNA transcripts served as the template for amplifying TCR beta CDR3 regions. A first-round RT-PCR of the TCR CDR3 used the HTBI primer set. TCRdb itself ran the multiplex PCR reads through MiXCR, one entry per CDR3 protein. The sample lists 500,000 to 800,000 distinct CDR3 sequences, 45% occurring once. Per the germline V gene, CDR1 is SNHLY and CDR2 is FYNNEI. J was trimmed by 4 bases and V by 4 bases; bases with no gene match: 5. This CDR3 contains 14 residues. This clonotype turned up a few times. Its antigen is as yet unknown. Study-wide results and caveats: Ophthalmopathy could be told apart from stable hyperthyroidism with a 13 V-J model. The model's output predicted ophthalmopathy at a median of 6.5 months prior to onset. Most thyroid-expanded clonotypes above 0.001 were also found in blood.

Clinicians diagnosed patients from clinical symptoms, serum thyroxine and TRAb, thyroid ultrasound and orbital computed tomography. This TCR was recovered from an adult man with Graves' disease, either hyperthyroidism or ophthalmopathy (not recorded which). The chain has TRBV2 and TRBJ1-1; TRBD1 matches 8 bases. Sequencing was performed on peripheral blood or thyroid tissue (not recorded which). The CDR3 coding sequence is TGTGCCAGCAGTGCCGGGACAGGCATCACTGAAGCTTTCTTT. This translates into CASSAGTGITEAFF.